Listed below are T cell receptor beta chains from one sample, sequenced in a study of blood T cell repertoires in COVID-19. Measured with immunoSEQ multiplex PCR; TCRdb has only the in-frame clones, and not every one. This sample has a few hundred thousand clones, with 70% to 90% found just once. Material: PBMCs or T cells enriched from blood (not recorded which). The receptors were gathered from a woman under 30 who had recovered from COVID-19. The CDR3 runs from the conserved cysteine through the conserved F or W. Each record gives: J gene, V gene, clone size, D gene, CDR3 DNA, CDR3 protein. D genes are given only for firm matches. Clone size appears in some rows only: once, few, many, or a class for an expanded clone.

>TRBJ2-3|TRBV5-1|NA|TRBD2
TGCGCCAGCAGCCCCCGCGGGGGGGCGACTAGCACAGATACGCAGTATTTT
CASSPRGGATSTDTQYF
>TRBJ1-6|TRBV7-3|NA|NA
TGTGCCAGCAGCTTGCGGGGGGCTGGGTCACCCCTCCACTTT
CASSLRGAGSPLHF
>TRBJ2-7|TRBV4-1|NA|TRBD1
TGCGCCAGCAGCGAAACAGGGGCCTACGAGCAGTACTTC
CASSETGAYEQYF
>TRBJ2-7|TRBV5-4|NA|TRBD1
TGTGCCAGCAGCTCGGGACAGGGGATCGGTGTGCAGTACTTC
CASSSGQGIGVQYF
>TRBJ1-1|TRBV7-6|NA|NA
TGTGCCAGCAGCATTGGACAGAACTCGAACACTGAAGCTTTCTTT
CASSIGQNSNTEAFF
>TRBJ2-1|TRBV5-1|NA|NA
TGCGCCAGCAGCTTGCCGCGGGGTGCAGGCCTAAATGAGCAGTTCTTC
CASSLPRGAGLNEQFF
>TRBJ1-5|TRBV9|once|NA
TGTGCCAGCAGCGTCTCAGGTAACAATCAGCCCCAGCATTTT
CASSVSGNNQPQHF
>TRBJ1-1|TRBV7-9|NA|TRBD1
TGTGCCAGCAGCCCCAGGACAGGGGCACGCACTGAAGCTTTCTTT
CASSPRTGARTEAFF
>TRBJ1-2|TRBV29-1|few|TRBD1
TGCAGCGCCTCCGGGACAGATAACTATGGCTACACCTTC
CSASGTDNYGYTF
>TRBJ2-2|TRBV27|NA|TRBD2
TGTGCCAGCAGTCCCCGGACTAGTCTTAACACCGGGGAGCTGTTTTTT
CASSPRTSLNTGELFF
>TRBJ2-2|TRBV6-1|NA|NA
TGTGCCAGCAGTGAAGCGCTGCTAGCGTTTTCGAACACCGGGGAGCTGTTTTTT
CASSEALLAFSNTGELFF
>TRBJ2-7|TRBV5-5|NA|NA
TGTGCCAGCAGCAGTGCGGACAGTACTTACTACGAGCAGTACTTC
CASSSADSTYYEQYF
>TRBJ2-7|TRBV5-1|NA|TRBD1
TGCGCCAGCAGCGCCTACCTCCGGGACAGCAACTACGAGCAGTACTTC
CASSAYLRDSNYEQYF
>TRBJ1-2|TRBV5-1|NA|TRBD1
TGCGCCAGCAGCCTGGGACAGGGAAATCATGGCTACACCTTC
CASSLGQGNHGYTF
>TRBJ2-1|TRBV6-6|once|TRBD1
TGTGCCAGCAGTTACTCGGACAGGGGTCAAGGGAATGAGCAGTTCTTC
CASSYSDRGQGNEQFF
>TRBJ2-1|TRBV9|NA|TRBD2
TGTGCCAGCAGCGCAACTAGCGGGGGGGACAATGAGCAGTTCTTC
CASSATSGGDNEQFF
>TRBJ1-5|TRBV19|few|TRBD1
TGTGCCAGTAGTCCGGACAGGGGGCGTGCTCAGCCCCAGCATTTT
CASSPDRGRAQPQHF
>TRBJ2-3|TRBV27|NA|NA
TGTGCCAGCAGCATAGCGGACACAGATACGCAGTATTTT
CASSIADTDTQYF
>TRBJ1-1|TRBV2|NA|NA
TGTGCCAGCAGTGAATCAGGAACTGAAGCTTTCTTT
CASSESGTEAFF
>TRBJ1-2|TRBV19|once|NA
TGTGCCAGTAGCCCCAGTTTCAATGGCTTAAACTATGGCTACACCTTC
CASSPSFNGLNYGYTF
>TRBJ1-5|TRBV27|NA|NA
TGTGCCAGCAGTTTATCGGGCAGGTTTAGCAATCAGCCCCAGCATTTT
CASSLSGRFSNQPQHF
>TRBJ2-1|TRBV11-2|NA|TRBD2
TGTGCCAGCACGGAATGGTTTCTGACTAGCGGGGGGGCCGGGGAGCAGTTCTTC
CASTEWFLTSGGAGEQFF
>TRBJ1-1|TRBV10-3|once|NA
TGTGCCATCAGTGTAACAGGGTTTGACACTGAAGCTTTCTTT
CAISVTGFDTEAFF
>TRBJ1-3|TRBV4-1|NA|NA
TGCGCCAGCAGCCAAGATCTAACGGGGAACACCATATATTTT
CASSQDLTGNTIYF
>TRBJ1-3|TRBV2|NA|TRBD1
TGTGCCAGCAGTGAACAGGGGGCCGGCTCGGGAAACACCATATATTTT
CASSEQGAGSGNTIYF
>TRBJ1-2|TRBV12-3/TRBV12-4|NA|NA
TGTGCCAGCAGACCTCCCCACAGGGCTGGCTACACCTTC
CASRPPHRAGYTF
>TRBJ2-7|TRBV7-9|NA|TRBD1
TGTGCCAGCAGCTTAGCGACAGGGGAGATCAACGAGCAGTACTTC
CASSLATGEINEQYF
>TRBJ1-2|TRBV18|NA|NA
TGTGCCAGCTCACCTTCGGGGGACCGTGTCTATGGCTACACCTTC
CASSPSGDRVYGYTF
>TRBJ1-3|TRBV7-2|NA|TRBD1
TGTGCCAGCAGCTTTCCCAACCGGACAGGAAGACACTCTGGAAACACCATATATTTT
CASSFPNRTGRHSGNTIYF